Listed here are 22 T cell receptor beta chains from one sample, sequenced in a study of molecular identifiers for immune sequencing clone quantification. A single record per CDR3 protein comes from TCRdb applying MiXCR to the PCR reads. The sample lists more than 300,000 distinct CDR3 sequences, about 21% occurring once. Sequenced sample: naive CD8+ T cells from blood, with Jurkat cell RNA spiked in. Subset specified: FACS-sorted CD8+CD4-CCR7+CD45RA+ naive T cells. These receptors all stem from a human donor in good health. Some libraries in this study had Jurkat cell RNA spiked in.

This clonotype was seen at least ten times. This chain joins TRBV5-4 and TRBJ1-1; 7 positions agree with TRBD1. Germline V gives CDR1 SGHNT, CDR2 YYREEE (reference sequence). The V segment lost 2 bases and the J segment 2 bases; nucleotides outside the gene matches: 9. There are 16 residues in the CDR3. DNA of the CDR3: TGTGCCAGCAGCTTCTCCACCGGGACAGCTAACACTGAAGCTTTCTTT. Protein sequence: CASSFSTGTANTEAFF.

Comments on this clonotype: A read error may explain this, as a much larger clone is one base away. This chain joins TRBV29-1 and TRBJ1-1; D uncertain. Germline V gene lookup returns CDR1 SQVTM and CDR2 ANQGSEA. The CDR3 has 12 amino acids. In nucleotides, the CDR3 is TGCAGCGTTGTAGTGGGTGCCACTGAAGCTCTCTTT. This translates into CSVVVGATEALF.

This clonotype was counted ten times or more. The chain is built from TRBV5-6 and TRBJ2-7, with unresolved D. The CDR3 covers 14 residues. V gave up 0 bases and J gave up 4 bases, with 11 bases separating them. Germline V gene sequence: CDR1 SGHDT, CDR2 YYEEEE. The CDR3 loop reads CASSLGSAGYEQYF. For the CDR3, the DNA is TGTGCCAGCAGCTTGGGATCGGCAGGATACGAGCAGTACTTC.

This clonotype was recorded at least ten times. The chain employs TRBV4-1 and TRBJ1-5, with D uncertain. The ends were cut back, 4 bases at V and 0 bases at J, with 10 bases in the middle. Germline CDR1 is MGHRA and CDR2 is YSYEKL. This CDR3 contains 15 residues. The CDR3 DNA reads TGCGCCAGCAGCCCAGAGACACCTAGCAATCAGCCCCAGCATTTT. Translating gives CASSPETPSNQPQHF.

This clonotype was seen a few times. The gene calls are TRBV24-1 and TRBJ2-1; D is possibly TRBD2 (6 bases). CDR3 length: 15 amino acids. The V end was cut by 9 bases, the J end by 0 bases, with 14 bases between. CDR1 is KGHDR, CDR2 SFDVKD, per germline. Here the CDR3 DNA reads TGTGCCACCGCGGCGGGGCAAAGCTCCTACAATGAGCAGTTCTTC. It encodes CATAAGQSSYNEQFF.

V and J are TRBV19 and TRBJ2-3; D possibly corresponds to TRBD2 (5 bases). CDR1 LNHDA and CDR2 SQIVND come from the germline V gene (reference sequence). V lost 6 bases to trimming and J lost 2 bases, with 12 bases between them. This CDR3 contains 14 residues. The CDR3 region is CASREEDPTDTQYF. DNA for the CDR3: TGTGCCAGTAGGGAGGAGGACCCCACAGATACGCAGTATTTT.

This clonotype was detected ten times or more. V and J are TRBV2 and TRBJ1-1, with 10 positions matching TRBD1. This CDR3 has 18 residues. With 5 bases clipped from V and 0 bases from J, the junction kept 12 bases outside the gene matches. The germline V gene encodes CDR1 SNHLY and CDR2 FYNNEI. The CDR3 nucleotides read TGTGCCAGCAGTTCGAGCCGGGACAGGGGAAAATTGAACACTGAAGCTTTCTTT. Protein product: CASSSSRDRGKLNTEAFF. The full variable domain, its missing parts supplied by reference TRBV2 and TRBJ1-1, is EPEVTQTPSHQVTQMGQEVILRCVPISNHLYFYWYRQILGQKVEFLVSFYNNEISEKSEIFDDQFSVERPDGSNFTLKIRSTKLEDSAMYFCASSSSRDRGKLNTEAFFGQGTRLTVV.

This clonotype occurred many times. The chain uses TRBV4-1 and TRBJ1-1; TRBD1 agrees at 9 bases. V lost 6 bases, J lost 4 bases, and 3 bases stayed unmatched. This CDR3 has 13 amino acids. Germline V gene data show CDR1 as MGHRA and CDR2 as YSYEKL. The CDR3 DNA is TGCGCCAGCAGACCGGACAGGGGCACTGAAGCTTTCTTT. Its translation: CASRPDRGTEAFF.

This clonotype was detected ten times or more. The chain recombines TRBV20-1 with TRBJ1-1; D not resolved. Trimming shortened V by 0 bases and J by 1 base, and 6 bases separated the two germline ends. This CDR3 spans 13 amino acids. Germline V CDR1 and CDR2: DFQATT, SNEGSKA (reference sequence). The chain's CDR3 is CSARDLQNTEAFF. CDR3 in DNA: TGCAGTGCTAGAGATCTACAGAACACTGAAGCTTTCTTT.

This clonotype has more than one count but fewer than ten. The V call is TRBV27, the J call TRBJ1-5; D remains unclear. This CDR3 has 15 residues. CDR1 and CDR2 (germline): MNHEY, SMNVEV (reference sequence). Trimming removed 8 bases at V and 2 bases at J, with 16 bases between. The CDR3 nucleotides read TGTGCCAGCCGCCCGCATGAGGGCGGCAATCAGCCCCAGCATTTT. This gives the protein CASRPHEGGNQPQHF.

The sample holds a few counts of this clonotype. V is TRBV6-2 or TRBV6-3 and J is TRBJ1-1, with TRBD1 identical over 10 bases. Germline-derived CDR1 and CDR2 are MNHEY and SVGEGT. The ends lost 4 bases at V and 5 bases at J; junction bases unmatched: 10. This CDR3 is 16 amino acids long. The CDR3 here is CASSWDRGAGRTEAFF. Here the CDR3 DNA reads TGTGCCAGCAGTTGGGACAGGGGCGCAGGCAGGACTGAAGCTTTCTTT.

This clonotype has a count of ten or more. The rearrangement joins TRBV7-9 to TRBJ2-1; 7 bases match TRBD1. The length of the CDR3 is 12 residues. Looked up from germline, CDR1 is SEHNR and CDR2 is FQNEAQ (reference sequence). With V trimmed by 5 bases and J by 9 bases, 4 bases remained unmatched. The DNA for the CDR3 is TGTGCCAGCAGCCCGACAGGGATTGAGCAGTTCTTC. It specifies CASSPTGIEQFF.

At least ten counts were recorded for this clonotype. The genes are TRBV4-3 and TRBJ2-7, with D possibly matching TRBD2 (6 bases). CDR1 LGHNA and CDR2 YSLEER come from the germline V gene. The CDR3 extends over 13 amino acids. Trimming took 2 bases from V and 5 from J, leaving 10 bases between them. The CDR3 sequence is CASSQTSFHEQYF. The CDR3 DNA reads as TGCGCCAGCAGCCAAACTAGCTTTCACGAGCAGTACTTC.

The rearrangement uses TRBV5-1 and TRBJ1-5, with D possibly being TRBD1 (5 bases). The CDR3 is 13 residues long. V shed 6 bases and J shed 3 bases, with 10 bases lying between them. CDR1 and CDR2 from the germline V gene are SGHRS and YFSETQ. The CDR3 reads CASNLGVNQPQHF. As DNA, the CDR3 is TGCGCCAGCAACTTAGGGGTCAATCAGCCCCAGCATTTT.

This clonotype has at least ten counts. The rearrangement uses TRBV4-3 and TRBJ2-3; D is unclear. The CDR3 loop spans 16 amino acids. The germline gives CDR1 LGHNA, CDR2 YSLEER. Deletions cut 3 bases from V and 5 bases from J, with 18 bases between. CDR3 DNA: TGCGCCAGCAGCCAGACGAAGGCCTTGCTCGGAGATACGCAGTATTTT. Translated: CASSQTKALLGDTQYF.

In this sample, this clonotype turned up a few times. The CDR3 nucleotides are TGTGCCAGTAGTATAGGGGACAGGGGGCGCGTGACCCAGTACTTC. This gives the protein CASSIGDRGRVTQYF. The chain couples TRBV19 to TRBJ2-5; 12 bases fit TRBD1. V lost 1 base, J lost 7 bases, and 4 bases stayed unmatched. The CDR3 contains 15 residues. In germline, CDR1 is LNHDA, CDR2 SQIVND (reference sequence).

This clonotype was counted many times. The V call is TRBV7-2, the J call TRBJ2-3; 9 nucleotides line up with TRBD2. Germline V gives CDR1 SGHTA, CDR2 FQGNSA. CDR3 length equals 17 residues. V dropped 4 bases and J dropped 4; count of bases not matched to a gene: 12. The CDR3 is CASSSLAGPLPADTQYF. The DNA for the CDR3 is TGTGCCAGCAGCTCTCTAGCGGGGCCCCTTCCCGCAGATACGCAGTATTTT.

Turning to this clonotype: A much larger clone lies one base from this, so it may be a read error. The V gene is TRBV30, the J gene TRBJ2-7; 11 nucleotides agree with TRBD1. This CDR3 comprises 14 residues. CDR1 GTSNPN and CDR2 SVGIG come from the germline V gene (reference sequence). As DNA, the CDR3 is TGTGTCTGGAGTACCGGACAGGGGGCCAACGAGCAGTACTTC. As protein: CVWSTGQGANEQYF.

This clonotype was seen at least ten times. The rearrangement joins TRBV7-9 to TRBJ2-7; a possible D gene is TRBD1 (5 bases). Trimming left V 4 bases short and J 4 bases short, with 8 bases between. This CDR3 region has 12 residues. The germline gives CDR1 SEHNR, CDR2 FQNEAQ (reference sequence). CDR3 nucleotides: TGTGCCAGCAGCTCGACAGAGTACGAGCAGTACTTC. Translated: CASSSTEYEQYF.

The chain employs TRBV10-3 and TRBJ2-7; D unclear. V gave up 8 bases and J gave up 0 bases, with 11 bases separating them. The CDR3 is 13 residues long. Germline loops: CDR1 ENHRY, CDR2 SYGVKD. CDR3 sequence: CAICAGYSYEQYF. In DNA, the CDR3 is TGTGCCATCTGTGCCGGCTACTCCTACGAGCAGTACTTC.

Ten or more counts support this clonotype. The chain is built from TRBV28 and TRBJ2-2, with TRBD2 identical over 11 bases. V trimming: 1 base; J trimming: 4 bases; junction bases outside the gene matches: 5. The CDR3 spans 17 residues. Germline V CDR1 and CDR2: MDHEN, SYDVKM. The CDR3, as DNA: TGTGCCAGCAGTTTATTCCTAGCGGGAGGTAGCACCGGGGAGCTGTTTTTT. As protein: CASSLFLAGGSTGELFF.

This clonotype was observed a few times. One base away lies a much larger clone, so this may be a sequencing read error. The chain combines TRBV28 with TRBJ1-1; a possible D gene is TRBD1 (6 bases). CDR1 and CDR2 from the germline V gene are MDHEN and SYDVKM. V was cut by 5 bases and J by 1 base, with 14 bases left in between. The CDR3 contains 15 residues. The CDR3 loop reads CASSAWTEKNTEAFF. For the CDR3, the DNA is TGTGCCAGCAGTGCATGGACAGAAAAGAACACTGAAGCTTTCTTT.